This record covers a single T cell receptor beta chain. Enrolled through a virtual design, the participants were between roughly 18 and 100 years of age and came from about two dozen US areas. The data derive from a study of blood T cell repertoires in COVID-19. About the study: Researchers got acute and convalescent COVID-19 samples from the United States, Italy and Spain. Sources were T cells, B-cell-depleted T cells, or PBMCs; the material itself was cDNA or gDNA.

Per the original methods: Amplification from reference gene primers served as the basis for estimated nucleated cell counts. The repertoire was sequenced with immunoSEQ multiplex PCR; TCRdb's copy has only in-frame clones and lacks some. The V and J calls and clone size come from that table; D and trimming were worked out from the DNA. Here the sample spans 200,000 to 300,000 clones, roughly 90% being singletons. Germline V gene lookup returns CDR1 SEHNR and CDR2 FQNEAQ (reference sequence). V was pared by 0 bases and J by 8 bases, with 7 bases of the junction left unmatched. The CDR3 sequence is 17 residues long.

Sequencing was performed on PBMCs or T cells enriched from blood (not recorded which). The V gene is TRBV7-9, the J gene TRBJ2-1, with 13 bases lining up with TRBD2. The sequence derives from a man aged 35 to 55 who had recovered from COVID-19. CDR3 in amino acids: CASSLARGTSGNYEQFF. CDR3 coding DNA: TGTGCCAGCAGCTTAGCGCGCGGGACTAGCGGGAACTATGAGCAGTTCTTC. Filled out from reference TRBV7-9 and TRBJ2-1, the complete variable domain reads DTGVSQNPRHKITKRGQNVTFRCDPISEHNRLYWYRQTLGQGPEFLTYFQNEAQLEKSRLLSDRFSAERPKGSFSTLEIQRTEQGDSAMYLCASSLARGTSGNYEQFFGPGTRLTVL.